This TCR beta chain was observed in a study of T cell responses to AZD1222 COVID-19 vaccine (dated by TCRdb to the early 2020s). For the wider study: AZD1222 recipients given second doses at about 4 weeks or at about 12 weeks were pooled, since spike-specific TCR depth and breadth were not found to differ between the two schedules. TCR sequencing was performed for 230 to 250 trial participants, of whom 207 were given two doses of AZD1222 and around 26 were given two doses of MenACWY control vaccine. Trial participants were enrolled by age into subgroups of 18-55, 56-69 and 70-plus years, and around 150, 28 and 57 TCR-sequenced participants, respectively, were included in these subgroups. Summary of the overall study and its limitations: CD4 TCRs associated with the vaccine covered the entire spike protein, and the dominant responses were in regions 160-218 and 743-854. Participants were mostly white British and included more females than males, and it was suggested by the authors that clonal diversity may have been underestimated. Reportedly, almost half of the unique spike-specific TCRs recognized epitopes lying outside the regions that are mutated in the B.1.351 and B.1.1.7 variants. Because no day 14 peak-response samples were available, repertoires were characterized only after the peak T cell response. A significant rise in spike-specific TCR breadth and depth was observed after two AZD1222 doses relative to day 0 and relative to MenACWY recipients. The 56-69-year group was small, and its depth increase did not reach significance, likely because of low power. Conclusions about previously exposed vaccinees are limited because only five to seven AZD1222 recipients were SARS-CoV-2 seropositive at baseline.

The CDR3 regions of human TCRbeta chains were analyzed by immunosequencing. From the authors' description of their analysis: TCRs in the repertoires were matched against a reference library of SARS-CoV-2-specific TCRs that had been generated with the MIRA antigen-specificity platform. Breadth was defined as the fraction of unique TCRs that were SARS-CoV-2-associated. Depth was defined as the fraction of total T cells that were SARS-CoV-2-associated. Using the MIRA data, each spike-specific TCR was mapped to the spike region that the TCR reacts to and placed in a CD4 or CD8 class. Log10-transformed breadth and depth values were compared by one-way ANOVA with Sidak's multiple comparisons tests. TCRdb took this table from immuneACCESS and kept in-frame rearrangements with V and J called. Such tables lack part of the clones; where checked against another copy, unresolved V genes explain under half of the gap, and the rest is unexplained. V, J and clone size were drawn from that table, and D and trimming were deduced from the DNA. This sample lists over 100,000 clones; 87% were detected once. The ten largest clones represent 10% to 15% of the sample.

Taken with the paper, the label for time point translates to: baseline before first vaccination. The vaccinee samples were drawn from two UK trials, COV001 and COV002, one of which was a single-blind randomized controlled phase 2/3 trial testing AZD1222 (ChAdOx1 nCoV-19) in healthy adults. For TCRbeta chain sequencing, PBMC samples were collected from trial participants at day 0 and at day 28 after the second dose. About this clone: The antigen this receptor binds is unknown. Within one base of it there is no much larger clone, and no base qualities were kept.

The clonotype originates from an adult in good health. The sample was peripheral blood, taken on day 0 of AZD1222 vaccination.

This receptor carries the CDR3 CASSSPGTSGTGELFF. The sequenced DNA: TGTGCCAGCAGTTCCCCTGGGACTAGCGGCACCGGGGAGCTGTTTTTT. Rearrangement joined TRBV28 to TRBJ2-2; TRBD2 fits 11 bases in the junction. Clipping removes 4 bases from V and 4 bases from J, with 5 as the unmatched junction base count. The CDR3 has 16 amino acids, counting the end cysteine and phenylalanine. Kept here is only the CDR3 DNA, which spans 48 bases and is read in frame from base 1. The germline V gene provides CDR1 MDHEN and CDR2 SYDVKM.